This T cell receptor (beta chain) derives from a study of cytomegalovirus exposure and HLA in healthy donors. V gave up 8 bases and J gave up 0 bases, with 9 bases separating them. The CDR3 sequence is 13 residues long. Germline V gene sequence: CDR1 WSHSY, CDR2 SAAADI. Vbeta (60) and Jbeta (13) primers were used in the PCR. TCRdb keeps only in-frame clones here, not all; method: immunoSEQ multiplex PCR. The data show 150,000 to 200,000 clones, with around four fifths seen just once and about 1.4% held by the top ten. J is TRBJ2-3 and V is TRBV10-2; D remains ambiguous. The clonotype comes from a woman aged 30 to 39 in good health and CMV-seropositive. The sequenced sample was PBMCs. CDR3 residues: CASGHLSTDTQYF. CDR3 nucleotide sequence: TGCGCCAGCGGGCACTTGAGCACAGATACGCAGTATTTT.